The next 10 T cell receptor beta chains were all read from a single sample in a study of T cell repertoires in cytomegalovirus infection. TCRdb called the reads again in MiXCR, with one record for every CDR3 protein. Of approximately 770,000 distinct CDR3 sequences listed, 25% to 35% are singletons. Their antigens are not known. The material sequenced was cultured CD8+ T cells from PBMCs, taken from culture after CMV antigen stimulation. These receptors all come from a human donor in good health (CMV status not recorded). Some clones in this sample may be carry-over from other donors' samples.

The chain employs TRBV11-2 and TRBJ2-5; 10 bases agree with TRBD1. Germline V gene data show CDR1 as SGHAT and CDR2 as FQNNGV. Unmatched junction bases numbered 3, after V lost 1 base and J lost 1 base. The CDR3 runs 16 residues. In nucleotides, the CDR3 is TGTGCCAGCAGCTTAGTTGGGACAGGGGTCCAAGAGACCCAGTACTTC. Translating gives CASSLVGTGVQETQYF.

V gene TRBV7-9 combines with J gene TRBJ1-2; D is possibly TRBD1 (6 bases). The germline gives CDR1 SEHNR, CDR2 FQNEAQ (reference sequence). The CDR3 is made up of 14 amino acids. V dropped 8 bases and J dropped 6 bases, with 19 bases sitting between them. As DNA, the CDR3 is TGTGCCAGCGGTGGGGGGGGCATCGGCGATGGCTACACCTTC. Translating it yields CASGGGGIGDGYTF. The full variable domain, completed using reference TRBV7-9 and TRBJ1-2, is DTGVSQNPRHKITKRGQNVTFRCDPISEHNRLYWYRQTLGQGPEFLTYFQNEAQLEKSRLLSDRFSAERPKGSFSTLEIQRTEQGDSAMYLCASGGGGIGDGYTFGSGTRLTVV.

This clonotype was seen a few times. V gene TRBV6-5 combines with J gene TRBJ2-3; possible D gene TRBD1, 5 bases. V lost 0 bases to trimming and J lost 4 bases, with 11 bases between them. Germline V lookup: CDR1 MNHEY, CDR2 SVGAGI. CDR3 length: 15 amino acids. CDR3: CASSYSIGAPDTQYF. Written as DNA, the CDR3 is TGTGCCAGCAGTTACTCGATTGGGGCGCCAGATACGCAGTATTTT.

The table lists this clonotype with many counts. The CDR3 reads CASALASLGEQYF. The CDR3 coding sequence is TGTGCCAGCGCCCTAGCCAGCTTAGGTGAGCAGTACTTC. This chain uses TRBV7-8 with TRBJ2-7, with D possibly being TRBD2 (5 bases). With 8 bases removed from V and 7 bases from J, the gap between germline ends came to 18 bases. The length of the CDR3 is 13 residues. The V gene's germline CDR1 is SGHVS and CDR2 FQNEAQ.

This rearrangement joins TRBV27 to TRBJ2-7, with 9 nucleotides matching TRBD1. Germline lookup yields CDR1 MNHEY and CDR2 SMNVEV (reference sequence). With 4 bases clipped from V and 3 bases from J, the junction kept 7 bases outside the gene matches. CDR3 length equals 15 residues. The CDR3 reads CASSSGTGTYYEQYV. In DNA, the CDR3 is TGTGCCAGCAGTTCCGGGACAGGGACATACTACGAGCAGTACGTC.

This clonotype was picked up a small number of times. J is TRBJ1-5 and V is TRBV27, with a tentative D call TRBD1 (6 bases). The V gene lost 10 bases and the J gene lost 2 bases, with 18 bases spanning the gap. The V gene's germline CDR1 is MNHEY and CDR2 SMNVEV (reference sequence). The CDR3 loop spans 15 amino acids. CDR3 region: CAIGGAGTGNQPQHF. The CDR3 coding sequence is TGTGCCATCGGGGGGGCGGGGACGGGCAATCAGCCCCAGCATTTT.

The chain is built from TRBV7-6 and TRBJ2-2, with D possibly being TRBD1 or TRBD2 (5 bases each). This CDR3 region has 15 residues. Germline CDR1 and CDR2: SGHVS and FNYEAQ. The V end lost 5 bases, the J end lost 2 bases, and 12 bases lay between the germline ends. CDR3 bases: TGTGCCAGCAGCAAGGCCGGGGCCAACACCGGGGAGCTGTTTTTT. Protein: CASSKAGANTGELFF.

This chain links TRBV20-1 with TRBJ2-6, with 10 bases identical to TRBD1. Germline V CDR1 and CDR2: DFQATT, SNEGSKA (reference sequence). The CDR3 loop spans 16 amino acids. V lost 5 bases, J lost 0 bases, and 4 bases stayed unmatched. The CDR3 sequence is CSAPGQGPSGANVLTF. CDR3 in DNA: TGCAGTGCTCCGGGACAGGGGCCCTCTGGGGCCAACGTCCTGACTTTC.

The J gene is TRBJ2-3, the V gene TRBV29-1; D gene unclear. V gave up 7 bases and J gave up 2 bases, with 4 bases separating them. CDR3 length: 10 residues. Looked up from germline, CDR1 is SQVTM and CDR2 is ANQGSEA. The CDR3 sequence is CSGITDTQYF. Here the CDR3 DNA reads TGCAGCGGTATCACAGATACGCAGTATTTT.

This clonotype was seen more than once but under ten times. CDR3 region: CASGFDRAGNTIYF. CDR3 bases: TGTGCCAGCGGGTTCGACAGGGCTGGAAACACCATATATTTT. The J gene is TRBJ1-3, the V gene TRBV6-1; the match to TRBD1 covers 7 bases. This CDR3 comprises 14 residues. The junction had 6 bases not matched to a gene; V was cut back by 8 bases and J by 2 bases. The germline V gene has CDR1 MNHNS and CDR2 SASEGT.